This TCR beta chain was retrieved from a study of T cell repertoires in cytomegalovirus infection. Overall study context: CMV infection together with matching HLA type was indicated by public TCR beta signatures.

Overall study results and limits: Identification of carriers of CMV plus the relevant HLA was performed using cumulative public TCR beta family frequency. Ex vivo responses were dominated by HLA-C-restricted CMV-specific TCR beta clonotypes.

In this sample, this clonotype turned up many times. No antigen is known for it. TCRdb re-analysed the reads in MiXCR, keeping a single row per CDR3 protein. The sample records roughly 150,000 distinct CDR3 sequences, 23% being singletons. The CDR3 runs to 15 residues. V shed 1 base and J shed 2 bases, with 8 bases lying between them. The germline V gene encodes CDR1 SEHNR and CDR2 FQNEAQ (reference sequence). Sequencing was done on a sample of PBMCs. The V and J genes are TRBV7-9 and TRBJ2-2, with D possibly being TRBD1 (6 bases). The sequence was obtained from a human donor in good health (CMV status not recorded). Some clones in this sample may be carry-over from other donors' samples. CDR3 sequence: CASSLVGTNTGELFF. CDR3 coding DNA: TGTGCCAGCAGCTTAGTTGGGACAAACACCGGGGAGCTGTTTTTT.